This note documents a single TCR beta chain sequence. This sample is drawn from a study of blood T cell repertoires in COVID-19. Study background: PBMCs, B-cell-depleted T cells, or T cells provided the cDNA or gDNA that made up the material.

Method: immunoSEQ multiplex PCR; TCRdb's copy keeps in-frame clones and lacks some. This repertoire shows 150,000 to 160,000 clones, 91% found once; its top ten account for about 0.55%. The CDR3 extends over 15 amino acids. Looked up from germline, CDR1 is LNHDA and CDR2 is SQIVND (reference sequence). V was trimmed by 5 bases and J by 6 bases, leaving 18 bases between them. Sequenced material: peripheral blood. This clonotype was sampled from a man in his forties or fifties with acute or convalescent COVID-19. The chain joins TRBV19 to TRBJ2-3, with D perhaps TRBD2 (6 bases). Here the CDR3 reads CASSDGRRLGDTQYF. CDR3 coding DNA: TGTGCCAGTAGTGACGGCAGACGACTAGGGGATACGCAGTATTTT.